This T cell receptor beta chain was observed in a study of cytomegalovirus exposure and HLA in healthy donors. Germline-derived CDR1 and CDR2 are SEHNR and FQNEAQ (reference sequence). This CDR3 has 13 residues. Trimming removed 0 bases at V and 5 bases at J, with 8 bases between. PCR amplification relied on 60 Vbeta primers (plus 13 Jbeta primers). The data were produced by immunoSEQ multiplex PCR, yet TCRdb's version contains in-frame clones alone and is incomplete. The sample holds approximately 220,000 clones, over 80% seen once. The TCR originated in a boy aged 2-15 years in good health and CMV-seronegative. The gene calls are TRBV7-9 and TRBJ2-7; TRBD1 might be the D (5 bases). The specimen sequenced was PBMCs. As DNA, the CDR3 is TGTGCCAGCAGCTTAGCAGGGGCGGACGAGCAGTACTTC. It specifies CASSLAGADEQYF.